Listed below are T cell receptor beta chains from one sample, sequenced in a study of T cell responses to AZD1222 COVID-19 vaccine. The method was immunoSEQ multiplex PCR; TCRdb's version includes in-frame clones alone and lacks a portion of them. Seen here are around 94,000 clones, about 88% observed once, and the top ten hold about an eighth. This sample comprised peripheral blood, obtained on day 0 of AZD1222 vaccination. The source is an adult in good health. CDR3s include the opening cysteine and the closing phenylalanine or tryptophan. Each record gives: V gene, clone size, J gene, D gene, CDR3 protein, CDR3 DNA. The D gene is left open where the match is weak. Size tells how often a clone was seen (once, few, many) or the class of an expanded clone, and some rows leave it out.

V: TRBV6-5; size: -; J: TRBJ1-1; D: -; CDR3: CASSHRRSGDTEAFF; DNA: TGTGCCAGCAGTCACCGTAGGAGTGGGGACACTGAAGCTTTCTTT
V: TRBV3-1/TRBV3-2; size: -; J: TRBJ2-7; D: TRBD2; CDR3: CASSQTSGASYEQYF; DNA: TGTGCCAGCAGCCAGACGAGCGGGGCCTCCTACGAGCAGTACTTC
V: TRBV19; size: -; J: TRBJ1-2; D: -; CDR3: CASTHRGGIGYGYTF; DNA: TGTGCCAGTACCCACCGGGGAGGGATCGGATATGGCTACACCTTC
V: TRBV11-2; size: -; J: TRBJ2-2; D: -; CDR3: CASSWNGMVGTGELFF; DNA: TGTGCCAGCAGCTGGAACGGAATGGTGGGCACCGGGGAGCTGTTTTTT
V: TRBV10-2; size: -; J: TRBJ1-5; D: -; CDR3: CASQGSNQPQHF; DNA: TGCGCCTCCCAGGGGAGCAATCAGCCCCAGCATTTT
V: TRBV20-1; size: -; J: TRBJ1-6; D: -; CDR3: CSARGNSPLHF; DNA: TGCAGTGCCCGTGGAAATTCACCCCTCCACTTT
V: TRBV11-2; size: -; J: TRBJ1-2; D: -; CDR3: CASSLTGEISTF; DNA: TGTGCCAGCAGCTTAACGGGGGAGATATCCACCTTC
V: TRBV7-2; size: -; J: TRBJ2-7; D: -; CDR3: CASSLQVSTTHEQYF; DNA: TGTGCCAGCAGCTTACAAGTGTCAACCACACACGAGCAGTACTTC
V: TRBV6-5; size: -; J: TRBJ1-6; D: -; CDR3: CASSYSAVLGSPLHF; DNA: TGTGCCAGCAGTTACTCGGCAGTGCTCGGTTCACCCCTCCACTTT
V: TRBV5-6; size: -; J: TRBJ1-5; D: TRBD1; CDR3: CASSQDRDRRQPQHF; DNA: TGTGCCAGCAGCCAAGACCGGGACAGAAGACAGCCCCAGCATTTT
V: TRBV5-1; size: -; J: TRBJ2-5; D: -; CDR3: CASSFGPSSETQYF; DNA: TGCGCCAGCAGCTTTGGACCCTCATCAGAGACCCAGTACTTC
V: TRBV6-2/TRBV6-3; size: -; J: TRBJ2-7; D: -; CDR3: CASSYGEWGEQYF; DNA: TGTGCCAGCAGTTACGGCGAATGGGGTGAGCAGTACTTC
V: TRBV3-1/TRBV3-2; size: -; J: TRBJ1-5; D: TRBD1; CDR3: CASSQLTGNQPQHF; DNA: TGTGCCAGCAGCCAGTTGACAGGGAATCAGCCCCAGCATTTT
V: TRBV18; size: -; J: TRBJ2-7; D: TRBD2; CDR3: CASSPLAGGPNEQYF; DNA: TGTGCCAGCTCACCCCTGGCGGGGGGGCCGAACGAGCAGTACTTC
V: TRBV7-8; size: -; J: TRBJ2-7; D: TRBD2; CDR3: CASSLTGTSEQYF; DNA: TGTGCCAGCAGCTTAACCGGGACTAGCGAGCAGTACTTC
V: TRBV7-2; size: -; J: TRBJ1-5; D: TRBD1; CDR3: CASSLGAGGNQPQHF; DNA: TGTGCCAGCAGCTTAGGGGCAGGGGGGAATCAGCCCCAGCATTTT
V: TRBV7-2; size: -; J: TRBJ2-7; D: -; CDR3: CASSFNSDSPYEQYF; DNA: TGTGCCAGCAGCTTTAACTCGGACAGTCCCTACGAGCAGTACTTC
V: TRBV2; size: -; J: TRBJ1-5; D: -; CDR3: CASSEAGSKTYSNQPQHF; DNA: TGTGCCAGCAGTGAAGCAGGGTCGAAGACATATAGCAATCAGCCCCAGCATTTT
V: TRBV11-2; size: -; J: TRBJ2-1; D: TRBD2; CDR3: CASGTSGGTNEQFF; DNA: TGTGCCAGCGGGACTAGCGGGGGGACGAATGAGCAGTTCTTC
V: TRBV14; size: -; J: TRBJ2-7; D: TRBD1; CDR3: CASSQDWQGELYEQYF; DNA: TGTGCCAGCAGCCAAGATTGGCAGGGGGAATTATACGAGCAGTACTTC
V: TRBV13; size: -; J: TRBJ1-6; D: -; CDR3: CASSRQYNSPLHF; DNA: TGTGCCAGCAGTCGACAGTATAATTCACCCCTCCACTTT
V: TRBV13; size: few; J: TRBJ1-6; D: -; CDR3: CASSLGGGGNSPLHF; DNA: TGTGCCAGCAGCTTAGGGGGAGGAGGTAATTCACCCCTCCACTTT
V: TRBV6-6; size: -; J: TRBJ1-1; D: -; CDR3: CASSYLTQGNTEAFF; DNA: TGTGCCAGCAGTTACTTAACACAGGGGAACACTGAAGCTTTCTTT
V: TRBV30; size: -; J: TRBJ1-2; D: -; CDR3: CAWGEGANYGYTF; DNA: TGTGCCTGGGGAGAGGGGGCTAACTATGGCTACACCTTC
V: TRBV5-3; size: -; J: TRBJ1-2; D: -; CDR3: CARSLSGPYGYTF; DNA: TGTGCCAGAAGCTTGTCTGGGCCCTATGGCTACACCTTC
V: TRBV5-1; size: -; J: TRBJ2-3; D: TRBD2; CDR3: CASSLGLAGATDTQYF; DNA: TGCGCCAGCAGCTTAGGACTAGCGGGGGCCACAGATACGCAGTATTTT
V: TRBV5-1; size: -; J: TRBJ2-2; D: TRBD2; CDR3: CASSPREGGTGELFF; DNA: TGCGCCAGCAGCCCCAGGGAGGGCGGCACCGGGGAGCTGTTTTTT
V: TRBV11-2; size: -; J: TRBJ1-4; D: -; CDR3: CASSSGRHEKLFF; DNA: TGTGCCAGCAGCTCGGGACGGCATGAAAAACTGTTTTTT
V: TRBV19; size: -; J: TRBJ2-5; D: -; CDR3: CASSIGQGLRVETQYF; DNA: TGTGCCAGTAGTATCGGCCAGGGTTTAAGGGTCGAGACCCAGTACTTC
V: TRBV19; size: -; J: TRBJ1-5; D: -; CDR3: CASSALTPSQPQHF; DNA: TGTGCCAGTAGCGCCCTAACACCCAGTCAGCCCCAGCATTTT
V: TRBV6-5; size: -; J: TRBJ2-3; D: -; CDR3: CASSYFHSLATDTQYF; DNA: TGTGCCAGCAGTTACTTTCACTCCCTCGCTACAGATACGCAGTATTTT
V: TRBV30; size: -; J: TRBJ1-5; D: -; CDR3: CAWTTGPNQPQHF; DNA: TGTGCCTGGACTACAGGGCCCAATCAGCCCCAGCATTTT
V: TRBV9; size: -; J: TRBJ1-2; D: -; CDR3: CASSVDGSRYGYTF; DNA: TGTGCCAGCAGCGTAGATGGGTCTCGGTATGGCTACACCTTC
V: TRBV2; size: -; J: TRBJ2-2; D: TRBD2; CDR3: CASSEVAGFTGELFF; DNA: TGTGCCAGCAGTGAGGTAGCGGGGTTTACCGGGGAGCTGTTTTTT
V: TRBV10-3; size: -; J: TRBJ1-3; D: -; CDR3: CAISGRTESSGNTIYF; DNA: TGTGCCATCAGTGGACGGACAGAGAGCTCTGGAAACACCATATATTTT
V: TRBV4-1; size: -; J: TRBJ1-5; D: -; CDR3: CASSQGNQPQHF; DNA: TGCGCCAGCAGCCAAGGTAATCAGCCCCAGCATTTT